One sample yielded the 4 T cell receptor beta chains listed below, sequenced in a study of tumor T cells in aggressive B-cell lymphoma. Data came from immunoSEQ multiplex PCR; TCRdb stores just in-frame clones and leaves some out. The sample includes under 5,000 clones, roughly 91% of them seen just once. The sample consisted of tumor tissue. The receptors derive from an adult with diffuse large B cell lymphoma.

Here the CDR3 DNA reads TGTGCCAGCAGCGTAGGACTAGCGGGCAGCTACGAGCAGTACTTC. Translation gives CASSVGLAGSYEQYF. The rearrangement links TRBV9 to TRBJ2-7; 10 positions agree with TRBD2. The CDR3 has 15 residues. Per the germline V gene, CDR1 is SGDLS and CDR2 is YYNGEE. V dropped 0 bases and J dropped 3; count of bases not matched to a gene: 3.

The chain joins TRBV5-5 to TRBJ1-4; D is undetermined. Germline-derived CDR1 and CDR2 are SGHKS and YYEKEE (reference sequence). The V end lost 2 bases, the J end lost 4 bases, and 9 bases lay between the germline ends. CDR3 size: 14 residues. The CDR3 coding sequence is TGTGCCAGCAGCTTTGGCGGTTATAATGAAAAACTGTTTTTT. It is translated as CASSFGGYNEKLFF. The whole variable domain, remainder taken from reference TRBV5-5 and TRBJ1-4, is DAGVTQSPTHLIKTRGQQVTLRCSPISGHKSVSWYQQVLGQGPQFIFQYYEKEERGRGNFPDRFSARQFPNYSSELNVNALLLGDSALYLCASSFGGYNEKLFFGSGTQLSVL.

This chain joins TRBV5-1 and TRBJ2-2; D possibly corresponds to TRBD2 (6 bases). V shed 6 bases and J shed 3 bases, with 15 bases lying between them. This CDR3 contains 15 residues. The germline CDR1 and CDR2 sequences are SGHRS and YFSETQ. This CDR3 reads CASTLVRRDTGELFF. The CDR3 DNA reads TGCGCCAGCACACTCGTCCGGAGGGACACCGGGGAGCTGTTTTTT.

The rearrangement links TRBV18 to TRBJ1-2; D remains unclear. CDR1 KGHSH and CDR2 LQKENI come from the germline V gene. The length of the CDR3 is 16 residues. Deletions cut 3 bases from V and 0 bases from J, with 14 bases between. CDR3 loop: CASSPRVGRSNYGYTF. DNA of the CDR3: TGTGCCAGCTCACCCCGGGTGGGTCGGTCTAACTATGGCTACACCTTC.